This TCR beta chain was identified during a study of T cells after yellow fever vaccination. Study as a whole: Those fractions that held only low numbers of cells were prepared using the SMART-Seq v4 Ultra Low Input RNA kit.

For TCR, cDNA came from 5'RACE template switching, which added a universal primer site and UMIs. Via MiXCR, TCRdb re-called the 5' RACE reads, giving one row per CDR3 protein. This sample has over 250,000 distinct CDR3 sequences, with approximately 4% found just once. Germline values: CDR1 MDHEN, CDR2 SYDVKM. The CDR3 is 14 residues long. Trimming removed 7 bases at V and 7 bases at J, with 19 bases between. This clonotype was observed a handful of times. Its antigen is unknown. Study observations and caveats: Among all clonotypes, a small share was observed in both CD4 and CD8 compartments. Peaking faster, on day 5 versus 15, the secondary response was nonetheless weaker.

The rearrangement uses TRBV28 and TRBJ1-2, with a tentative D call TRBD1 (5 bases). The clonotype was recovered from a young man who received the YFV17D yellow fever vaccine. Sample: PBMCs, taken 5 days after the yellow fever booster vaccination. This chain's CDR3 is CASTGGPWGPGYTF. The CDR3 DNA reads TGTGCCAGCACTGGGGGACCTTGGGGCCCTGGCTACACCTTC.